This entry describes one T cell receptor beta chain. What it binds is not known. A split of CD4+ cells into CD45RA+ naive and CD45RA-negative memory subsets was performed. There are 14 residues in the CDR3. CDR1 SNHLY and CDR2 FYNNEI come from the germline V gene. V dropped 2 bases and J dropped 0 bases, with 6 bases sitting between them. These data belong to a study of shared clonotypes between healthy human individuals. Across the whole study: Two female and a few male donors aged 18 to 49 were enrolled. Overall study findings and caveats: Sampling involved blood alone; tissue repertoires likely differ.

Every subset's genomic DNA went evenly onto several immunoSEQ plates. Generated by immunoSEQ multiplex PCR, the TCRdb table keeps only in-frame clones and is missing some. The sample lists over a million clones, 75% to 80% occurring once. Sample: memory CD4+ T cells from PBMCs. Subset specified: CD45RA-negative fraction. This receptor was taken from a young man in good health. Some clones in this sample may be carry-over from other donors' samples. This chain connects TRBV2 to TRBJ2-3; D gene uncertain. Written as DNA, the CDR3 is TGTGCCAGCAGTGAACGGTCTAGCACAGATACGCAGTATTTT. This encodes CASSERSSTDTQYF.